A selection of T cell receptor beta chains follows, all from one sample in a study of T cell changes during pregnancy in multiple sclerosis. Clones were read by immunoSEQ multiplex PCR, and TCRdb kept only the in-frame ones, dropping some. Altogether over 90,000 clones are present, 75% to 95% being singletons, with the ten largest covering under 0.95%. Specimen: peripheral blood, collected before pregnancy. These receptors were collected from a female donor with multiple sclerosis, enrolled in a pregnancy study. The CDR3 runs from the conserved cysteine through the conserved F or W. D genes are given only for firm matches.

j_call | v_call | d_call | cdr3_length | cdr3_aa
TRBJ1-2 | TRBV6-5 | NA | 15 | CASSYQRQAPHSYTF
TRBJ2-5 | TRBV5-5 | TRBD1 | 15 | CASSSLTGGQETQYF
TRBJ2-4 | TRBV6-1 | NA | 14 | CASTEALTGNIQYF
TRBJ2-5 | TRBV19 | TRBD2 | 16 | CASSKGLAEGRQTQYF
TRBJ2-5 | TRBV5-1 | TRBD2 | 17 | CASSLGLAVGYQETQYF
TRBJ2-5 | TRBV5-4 | TRBD1 | 16 | CASSLEFGTGGETQYF
TRBJ1-2 | TRBV19 | TRBD1 | 14 | CASTAQGPNYGYTF
TRBJ1-2 | TRBV28 | NA | 15 | CASTIHYGTYNGYTF
TRBJ1-1 | TRBV30 | TRBD1 | 15 | CAWSPGQGARTEAFF
TRBJ2-1 | TRBV5-1 | NA | 15 | CASSLDGGSYNEQFF
TRBJ2-3 | TRBV21-1 | NA | 14 | CASSPGLVTDTQYF
TRBJ2-7 | TRBV13 | TRBD2 | 16 | CASSLGDGTSGRLQYF
TRBJ1-2 | TRBV6-6 | NA | 12 | CASSYGDYGYTF
TRBJ1-3 | TRBV7-9 | NA | 14 | CASSFRGAGNTIYF
TRBJ2-1 | TRBV4-3 | TRBD2 | 17 | CASSQDPGGGARNEQFF
TRBJ2-7 | TRBV7-9 | NA | 16 | CASSETAQGNFYEQYF
TRBJ2-5 | TRBV25-1 | TRBD2 | 14 | CASSGAGAEETQYF
TRBJ1-2 | TRBV5-4 | NA | 14 | CASSPRSRVYGYTF
TRBJ2-1 | TRBV14 | NA | 16 | CASSQPRRTDYNEQFF
TRBJ2-7 | TRBV7-9 | NA | 15 | CASSSSGAYSYEQYF
TRBJ1-2 | TRBV28 | NA | 15 | CASSPPNREGYGYTF
TRBJ1-1 | TRBV5-1 | NA | 13 | CASSFIENTEAFF
TRBJ2-4 | TRBV27 | TRBD2 | 13 | CASSPLTSNIQYF
TRBJ2-5 | TRBV5-1 | NA | 16 | CASSLAPWPKQETQYF
TRBJ2-5 | TRBV12-5 | TRBD2 | 14 | CASGLAGGGRTQYF
TRBJ1-5 | TRBV7-2 | NA | 13 | CASSPVANQPQHF
TRBJ2-7 | TRBV11-2 | TRBD1 | 15 | CASSRYGTETYEQYF
TRBJ2-2 | TRBV4-2 | NA | 16 | CASSQEGTGYTGELFF
TRBJ1-6 | TRBV7-2 | NA | 14 | CASSFNRENSPLHF
TRBJ1-5 | TRBV7-8 | NA | 15 | CASSLEQGKNQPQHF
TRBJ1-2 | TRBV5-1 | TRBD1 | 14 | CASGRPGQIYGYTF
TRBJ2-2 | TRBV28 | TRBD2 | 16 | CASSHPAGVTTGELFF
TRBJ1-1 | TRBV9 | NA | 18 | CASSVEVSGGGQDTEAFF
TRBJ1-1 | TRBV6-5 | NA | 13 | CASSYGGGTEAFF
TRBJ1-3 | TRBV5-1 | NA | 16 | CASSLGPPGSGNTIYF